A single T cell receptor beta chain is shown here with its context. The antigen it binds to is not known. Base qualities are not recorded, but no much larger clone differs from it by a single base. These data come from a study of blood T cell repertoires in COVID-19 (dated by TCRdb to about 2020). The study in broad terms: The collaborator samples originated in the United States, Italy and Spain and spanned the acute and convalescent phases of COVID-19. The repertoires were made available in a free public database intended to serve as a resource for research on the immune response to SARS-CoV-2. The dataset comprised deeply sampled blood TCRbeta repertoires from subjects exposed to, actively infected with, or recovered from COVID-19. Sample metadata almost always included a de-identified subject ID, COVID-19 status, age in years and sex. Samples came from the ongoing ImmuneRACE study (first 160 participants) plus 1,254 subjects from 6 global collaborators. Where available, HLA class I and class II types were taken from metadata supplied by the sample provider and were not determined by assay-based typing. The prospective study material was composed of cDNA or gDNA derived from T cells, B-cell-depleted T cells, or PBMCs.

The V end gives up 0 bases and the J end 6 bases, leaving 12 bases in the junction not matched to a gene. Including the terminal cysteine and phenylalanine, the CDR3 comprises 17 residues. The DNA shown is the 51-base CDR3, in frame from base 1. The germline V gene provides CDR1 SGDLS and CDR2 YYNGEE. What the research found in general, with its limitations: Clinical and demographic metadata were provided uncurated, with the amount varying by source and participant.

TCRbeta CDR3 regions were amplified from genomic DNA by means of the immunoSEQ Assay, a bias-controlled multiplex PCR. On the authors' methods: Within the assay, amplification of reference gene primers was used to estimate how many nucleated cells each sample contained. Sequence reads were collapsed and filtered to measure the absolute abundance of every unique TCRbeta CDR3 rearrangement. For each sample, productive Simpson clonality was calculated as the square root of Simpson's diversity index across productive rearrangements. In TCRdb, the immuneACCESS table is reduced to in-frame sequences with V and J assigned. These tables do not hold every clone; where another copy was compared, an unresolved V gene accounts for under half, and the others remain unexplained. V and J calls and clone size come straight from that table; D and trimming were deduced from the DNA. The sample profile shows some 100,000 clones; about 89% of them were found once. The ten largest make up 10% of the sample.

Each collaborating institution followed its own protocols to collect whole blood in K2EDTA tubes. For TCRbeta analysis, collaborator samples were shipped as frozen whole blood, as isolated PBMCs, or as DNA extracted from either sample type. The sequence was obtained from a man aged 50 to 60 with acute or convalescent COVID-19. Sequenced input: peripheral blood. The chain joins TRBV9 to TRBJ2-1, and 7 junctional nucleotides match TRBD1. Read as DNA, the sequence is TGTGCCAGCAGCGTAGGTGGGGCAGGGGGTAGGTCCAATGAGCAGTTCTTC. Its protein reads: CASSVGGAGGRSNEQFF.